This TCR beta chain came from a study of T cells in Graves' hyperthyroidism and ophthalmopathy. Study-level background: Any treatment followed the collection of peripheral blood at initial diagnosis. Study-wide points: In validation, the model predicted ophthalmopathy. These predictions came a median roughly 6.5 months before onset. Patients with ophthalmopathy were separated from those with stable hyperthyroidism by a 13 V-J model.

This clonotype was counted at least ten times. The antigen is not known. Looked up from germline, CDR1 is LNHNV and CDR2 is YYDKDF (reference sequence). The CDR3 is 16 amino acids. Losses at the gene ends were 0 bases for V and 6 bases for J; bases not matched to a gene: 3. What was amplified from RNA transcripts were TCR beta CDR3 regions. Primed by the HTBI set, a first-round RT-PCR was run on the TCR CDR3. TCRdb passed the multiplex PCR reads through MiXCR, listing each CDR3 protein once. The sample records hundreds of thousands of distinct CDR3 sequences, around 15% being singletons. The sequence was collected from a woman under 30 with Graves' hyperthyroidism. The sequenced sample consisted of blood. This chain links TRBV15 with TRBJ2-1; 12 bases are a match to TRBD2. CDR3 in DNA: TGTGCCACCAGCAGAGAGACTAGCGGGAGCCTCAATGAGCAGTTCTTC. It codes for CATSRETSGSLNEQFF.